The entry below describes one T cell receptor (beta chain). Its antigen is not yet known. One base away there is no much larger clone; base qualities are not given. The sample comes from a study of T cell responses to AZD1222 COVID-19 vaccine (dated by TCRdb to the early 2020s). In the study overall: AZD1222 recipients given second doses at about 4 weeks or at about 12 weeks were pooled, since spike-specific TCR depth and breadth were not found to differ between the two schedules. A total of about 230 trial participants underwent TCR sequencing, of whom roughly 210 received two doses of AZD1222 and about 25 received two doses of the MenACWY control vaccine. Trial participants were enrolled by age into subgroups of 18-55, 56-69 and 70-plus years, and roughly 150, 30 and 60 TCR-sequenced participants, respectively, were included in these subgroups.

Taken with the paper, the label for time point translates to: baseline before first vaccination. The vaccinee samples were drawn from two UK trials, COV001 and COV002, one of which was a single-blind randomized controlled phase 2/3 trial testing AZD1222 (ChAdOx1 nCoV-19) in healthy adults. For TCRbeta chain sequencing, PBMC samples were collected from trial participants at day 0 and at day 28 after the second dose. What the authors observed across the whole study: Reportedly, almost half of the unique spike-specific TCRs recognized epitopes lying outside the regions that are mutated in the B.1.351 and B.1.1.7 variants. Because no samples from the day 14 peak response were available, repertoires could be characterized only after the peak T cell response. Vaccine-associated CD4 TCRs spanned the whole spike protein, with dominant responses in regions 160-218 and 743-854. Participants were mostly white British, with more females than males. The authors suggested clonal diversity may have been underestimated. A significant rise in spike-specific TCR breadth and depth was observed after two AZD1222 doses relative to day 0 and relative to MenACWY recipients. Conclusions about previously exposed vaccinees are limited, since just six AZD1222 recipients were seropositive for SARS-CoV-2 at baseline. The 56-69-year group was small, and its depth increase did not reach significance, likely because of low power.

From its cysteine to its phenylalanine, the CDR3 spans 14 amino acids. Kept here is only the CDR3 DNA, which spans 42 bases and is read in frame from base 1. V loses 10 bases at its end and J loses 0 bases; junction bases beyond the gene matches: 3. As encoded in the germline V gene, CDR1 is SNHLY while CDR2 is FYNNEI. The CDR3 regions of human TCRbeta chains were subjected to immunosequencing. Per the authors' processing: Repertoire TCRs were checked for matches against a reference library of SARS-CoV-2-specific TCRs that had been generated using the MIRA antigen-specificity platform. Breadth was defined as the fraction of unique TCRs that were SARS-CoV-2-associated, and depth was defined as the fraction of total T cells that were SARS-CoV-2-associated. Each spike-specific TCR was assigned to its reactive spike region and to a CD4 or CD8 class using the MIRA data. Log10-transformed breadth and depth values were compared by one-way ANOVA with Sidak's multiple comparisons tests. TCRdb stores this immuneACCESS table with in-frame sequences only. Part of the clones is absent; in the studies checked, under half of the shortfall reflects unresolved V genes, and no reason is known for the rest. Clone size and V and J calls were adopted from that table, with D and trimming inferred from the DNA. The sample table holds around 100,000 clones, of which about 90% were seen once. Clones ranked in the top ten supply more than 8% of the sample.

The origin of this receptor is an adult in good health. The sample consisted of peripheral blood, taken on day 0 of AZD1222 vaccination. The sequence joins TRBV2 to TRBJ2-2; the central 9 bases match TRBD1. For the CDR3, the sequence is CANRDRANTGELFF. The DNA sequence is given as TGTGCCAACCGGGACAGGGCGAACACCGGGGAGCTGTTTTTT.